The sequence of this T cell receptor beta chain was determined in a study of cytomegalovirus exposure and HLA in healthy donors. The table came from immunoSEQ multiplex PCR; TCRdb's copy has only in-frame clones and leaves some out. The data show 130,000 or so clones, over 85% seen once. The CDR3 has 12 residues. Germline CDR1 is SGHTA and CDR2 is FQGNSA. Trimming removed 3 bases from V and 7 bases from J, with 7 bases in between. This rearrangement joins TRBV7-2 to TRBJ1-3, with D unclear. The TCR was taken from a man under 40 in good health and CMV-seronegative. The sequencing sample was made of PBMCs. The CDR3 DNA sequence: TGTGCCAGCAGCTTTGCGGGGAACACCATATATTTT. The encoded protein is CASSFAGNTIYF.